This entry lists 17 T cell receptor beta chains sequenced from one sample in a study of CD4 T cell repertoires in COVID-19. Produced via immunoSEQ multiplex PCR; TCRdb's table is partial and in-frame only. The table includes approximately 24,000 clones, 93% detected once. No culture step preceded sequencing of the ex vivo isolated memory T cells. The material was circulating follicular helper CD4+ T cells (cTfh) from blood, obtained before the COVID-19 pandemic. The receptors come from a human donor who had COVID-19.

CDR3 sequence: CASSLEKLYGYTF. The CDR3 DNA reads TGTGCCAGCAGCTTAGAGAAGCTCTATGGCTACACCTTC. The chain uses TRBV7-9 and TRBJ1-2; no clear D. Trimming took 1 base from V and 4 from J, leaving 7 bases between them. CDR3 length: 13 amino acids. Germline assignment: CDR1 SEHNR and CDR2 FQNEAQ (reference sequence).

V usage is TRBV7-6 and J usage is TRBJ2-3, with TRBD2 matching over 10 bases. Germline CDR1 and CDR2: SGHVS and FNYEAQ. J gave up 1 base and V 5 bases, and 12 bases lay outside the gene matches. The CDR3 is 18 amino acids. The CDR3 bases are TGTGCCAGCAGCCCCTCCTCTAGCGGGAGAGTTGGCACAGATACGCAGTATTTT. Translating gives CASSPSSSGRVGTDTQYF. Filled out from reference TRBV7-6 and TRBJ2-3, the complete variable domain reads GAGVSQSPRYKVTKRGQDVALRCDPISGHVSLYWYRQALGQGPEFLTYFNYEAQQDKSGLPNDRFSAERPEGSISTLTIQRTEQRDSAMYRCASSPSSSGRVGTDTQYFGPGTRLTVL.

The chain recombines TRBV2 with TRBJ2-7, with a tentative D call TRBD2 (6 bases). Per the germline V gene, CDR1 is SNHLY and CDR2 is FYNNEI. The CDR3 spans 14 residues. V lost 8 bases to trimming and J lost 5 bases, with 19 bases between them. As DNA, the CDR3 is TGTGCCAGCTTCCGACTAGTAGGCTACAACGAGCAGTACTTC. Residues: CASFRLVGYNEQYF.

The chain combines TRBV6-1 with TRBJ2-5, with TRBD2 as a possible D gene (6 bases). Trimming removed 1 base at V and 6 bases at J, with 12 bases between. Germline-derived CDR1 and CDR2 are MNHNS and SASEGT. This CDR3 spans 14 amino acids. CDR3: CASSEGLGGQTQYF. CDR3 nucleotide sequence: TGTGCCAGCAGTGAAGGGCTGGGGGGTCAGACCCAGTACTTC.

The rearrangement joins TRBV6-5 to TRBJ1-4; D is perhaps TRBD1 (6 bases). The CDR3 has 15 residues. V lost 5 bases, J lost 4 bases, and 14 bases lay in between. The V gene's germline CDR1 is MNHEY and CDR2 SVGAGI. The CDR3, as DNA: TGTGCCAGCAGTAGTGGACAGTCCTTTAATGAAAAACTGTTTTTT. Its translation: CASSSGQSFNEKLFF.

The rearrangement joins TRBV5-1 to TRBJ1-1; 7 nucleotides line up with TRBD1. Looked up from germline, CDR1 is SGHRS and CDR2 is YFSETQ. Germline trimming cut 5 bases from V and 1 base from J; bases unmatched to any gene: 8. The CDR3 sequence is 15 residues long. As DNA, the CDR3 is TGCGCCAGCAGACGACTGCAGGGGGGGAACACTGAAGCTTTCTTT. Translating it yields CASRRLQGGNTEAFF.

The CDR3 region is CASSQQGNTEAFF. The CDR3 region has the DNA TGTGCCAGCAGCCAACAGGGGAACACTGAAGCTTTCTTT. The chain couples TRBV7-9 to TRBJ1-1; D is possibly TRBD1 (6 bases). This CDR3 has 13 residues. Trimming took off 5 bases at V and 1 base at J, with 8 bases between the two ends. CDR1 and CDR2 from the germline V gene are SEHNR and FQNEAQ (reference sequence).

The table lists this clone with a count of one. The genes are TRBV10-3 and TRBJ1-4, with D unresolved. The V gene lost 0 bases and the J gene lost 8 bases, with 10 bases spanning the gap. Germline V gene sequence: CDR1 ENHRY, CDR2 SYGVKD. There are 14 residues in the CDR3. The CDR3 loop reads CAISESVGREKLFF. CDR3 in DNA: TGTGCCATCAGTGAGTCTGTAGGCAGGGAAAAACTGTTTTTT.

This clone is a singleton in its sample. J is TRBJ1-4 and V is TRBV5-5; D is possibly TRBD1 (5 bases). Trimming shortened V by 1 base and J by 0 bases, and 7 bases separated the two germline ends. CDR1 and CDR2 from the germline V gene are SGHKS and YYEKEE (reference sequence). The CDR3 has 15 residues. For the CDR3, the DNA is TGTGCCAGCAGCTTGATAGGGGCAACTAATGAAAAACTGTTTTTT. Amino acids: CASSLIGATNEKLFF.

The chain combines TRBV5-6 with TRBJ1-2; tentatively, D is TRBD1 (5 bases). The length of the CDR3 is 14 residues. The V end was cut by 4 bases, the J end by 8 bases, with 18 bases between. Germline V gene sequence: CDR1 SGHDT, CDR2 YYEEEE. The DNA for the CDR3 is TGTGCCAGCAGCCCCGGGGGGGACCGCGCGGGCTACACCTTC. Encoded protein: CASSPGGDRAGYTF.

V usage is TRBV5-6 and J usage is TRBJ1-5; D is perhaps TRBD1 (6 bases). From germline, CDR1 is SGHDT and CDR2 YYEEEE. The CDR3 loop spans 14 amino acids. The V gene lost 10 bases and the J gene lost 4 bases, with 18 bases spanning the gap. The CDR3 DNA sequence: TGTGCCGGAATTAATGGGGGCAGAAATCAGCCCCAGCATTTT. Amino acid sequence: CAGINGGRNQPQHF.

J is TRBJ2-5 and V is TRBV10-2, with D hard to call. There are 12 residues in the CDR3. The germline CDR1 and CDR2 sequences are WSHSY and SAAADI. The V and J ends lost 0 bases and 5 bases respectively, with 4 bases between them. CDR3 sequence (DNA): TGCGCCAGCAGTGAGTCGAGGGAGACCCAGTACTTC. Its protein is CASSESRETQYF.

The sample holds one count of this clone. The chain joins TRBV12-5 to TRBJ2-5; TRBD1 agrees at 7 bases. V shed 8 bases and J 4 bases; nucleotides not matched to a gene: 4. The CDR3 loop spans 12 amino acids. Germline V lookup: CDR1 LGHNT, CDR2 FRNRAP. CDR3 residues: CASKGAGETQYF. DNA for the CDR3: TGTGCTAGTAAGGGGGCGGGAGAGACCCAGTACTTC.

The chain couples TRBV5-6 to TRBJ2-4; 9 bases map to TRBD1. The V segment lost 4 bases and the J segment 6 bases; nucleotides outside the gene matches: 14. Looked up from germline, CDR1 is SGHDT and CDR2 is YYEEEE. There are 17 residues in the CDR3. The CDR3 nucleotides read TGTGCCAGCAGCCCGCGGTGGACGGGACAGGGTGGAAACATTCAGTACTTC. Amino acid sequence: CASSPRWTGQGGNIQYF.

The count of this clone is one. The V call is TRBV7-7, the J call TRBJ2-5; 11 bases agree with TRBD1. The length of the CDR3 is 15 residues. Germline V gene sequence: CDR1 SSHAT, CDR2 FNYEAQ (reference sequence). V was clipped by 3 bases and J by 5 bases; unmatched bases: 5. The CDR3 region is CASSFGQGAWETQYF. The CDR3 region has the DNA TGTGCCAGCAGCTTCGGACAGGGGGCTTGGGAGACCCAGTACTTC. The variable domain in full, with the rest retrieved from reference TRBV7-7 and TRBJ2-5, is GAGVSQSPRYKVTKRGQDVTLRCDPISSHATLYWYQQALGQGPEFLTYFNYEAQPDKSGLPSDRFSAERPEGSISTLTIQRTEQRDSAMYRCASSFGQGAWETQYFGPGTRLLVL.

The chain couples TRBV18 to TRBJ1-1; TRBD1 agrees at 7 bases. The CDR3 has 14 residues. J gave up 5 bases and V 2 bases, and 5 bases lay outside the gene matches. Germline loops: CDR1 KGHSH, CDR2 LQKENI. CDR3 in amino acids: CASSPDRDGTEAFF. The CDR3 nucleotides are TGTGCCAGCTCACCAGACAGGGATGGGACTGAAGCTTTCTTT.

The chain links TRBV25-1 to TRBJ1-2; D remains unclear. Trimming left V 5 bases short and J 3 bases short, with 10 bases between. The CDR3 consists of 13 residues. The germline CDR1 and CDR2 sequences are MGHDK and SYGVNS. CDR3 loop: CASSPGRDYGYTF. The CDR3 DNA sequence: TGTGCCAGCAGTCCGGGGAGGGACTATGGCTACACCTTC.